These T cell receptor beta chains were read from a single sample in a study of early T cells in non-severe SARS-CoV-2 infection. TCRdb redid the calling of the 5' RACE reads with MiXCR, one entry per CDR3 protein. The sample has approximately 97,000 distinct CDR3 sequences, roughly 9.6% seen once; the top ten hold around 4.3%. Sequencing used whole blood, obtained at baseline. Source of these receptors: an adult who was a healthcare worker with PCR-confirmed SARS-CoV-2 infection or an uninfected control (not recorded which). The CDR3 runs from the conserved cysteine through the conserved F or W. The D gene is left open where the match is weak. Rows give clone size only sometimes, using once, few, many, or a class for an expanded clone.

D	size	J	V	CDR3	DNA
.	few	TRBJ1-6	TRBV20-1	CSAETGLTASPLHF	TGCAGTGCAGAGACAGGTTTAACTGCGTCACCCCTCCACTTT
TRBD2	few	TRBJ2-3	TRBV3-1	CASSGEKLAGTDTQYF	TGTGCCAGCAGTGGGGAAAAACTAGCGGGCACAGATACGCAGTATTTT
TRBD1	few	TRBJ2-2	TRBV12-3/TRBV12-4	CATSTGDTGELFF	TGTGCCACCTCTACAGGGGACACCGGGGAGCTGTTTTTT
TRBD2	few	TRBJ2-1	TRBV5-1	CASSLLASGSDEQFF	TGCGCCAGCAGCTTGCTGGCTAGCGGGAGTGATGAGCAGTTCTTC
.	few	TRBJ2-1	TRBV5-4	CASSLVASRDEQFF	TGTGCCAGCAGCTTGGTGGCTAGCAGGGATGAGCAGTTCTTC
.	few	TRBJ2-7	TRBV24-1	CATSDLGAKEQYF	TGTGCCACCAGTGATTTAGGAGCCAAGGAGCAGTACTTC
.	.	TRBJ2-1	TRBV19	CASSLLGVYNEQFF	TGTGCCAGTAGTCTTCTAGGAGTCTACAATGAGCAGTTCTTC
.	many	TRBJ2-5	TRBV11-2	CASSSWTEGETQYF	TGTGCCAGCAGCTCCTGGACAGAGGGAGAGACCCAGTACTTC
TRBD2	few	TRBJ2-2	TRBV12-5	CASAPTSGEGTGELFF	TGTGCTAGTGCCCCGACTAGCGGGGAGGGGACCGGGGAGCTGTTTTTT
.	few	TRBJ2-4	TRBV29-1	CSVDPRVGDIQYF	TGCAGCGTCGACCCCAGGGTCGGGGACATTCAGTACTTC
.	many	TRBJ2-1	TRBV5-1	CASSPSEWLNYNEQFF	TGCGCCAGCAGCCCCTCCGAATGGCTGAACTACAATGAGCAGTTCTTC
.	.	TRBJ2-1	TRBV29-1	CSVGPGDNEQFF	TGCAGCGTTGGACCTGGAGACAATGAGCAGTTCTTC
.	.	TRBJ2-5	TRBV5-4	CASSLWIQETQYF	TGTGCCAGCAGCTTATGGATTCAAGAGACCCAGTACTTC
.	.	TRBJ2-2	TRBV12-3/TRBV12-4	CASSRTDTGEPFF	TGTGCCAGCAGTCGGACCGACACCGGGGAGCCGTTTTTT
.	many	TRBJ2-3	TRBV21-1	CASSKENASGYTDTQYF	TGTGCCAGCAGCAAAGAGAACGCTAGCGGGTACACAGATACGCAGTATTTT
.	few	TRBJ2-7	TRBV9	CASSVDGSSYEQYF	TGTGCCAGCAGCGTAGACGGCAGTTCCTACGAGCAGTACTTC
.	.	TRBJ1-2	TRBV2	CASSTTNYGYTF	TGTGCCAGCAGCACAACTAACTATGGCTACACCTTC
.	.	TRBJ1-2	TRBV27	CASSHRDLYGYTF	TGTGCCAGCAGCCACAGGGACTTGTATGGCTACACCTTC
TRBD1	few	TRBJ1-2	TRBV20-1	CSAEGGGANGYTF	TGCAGTGCTGAAGGAGGGGGCGCAAATGGCTACACCTTC
TRBD1	many	TRBJ1-2	TRBV20-1	CSARTGLEGYTF	TGCAGTGCCAGGACAGGGTTGGAAGGCTACACCTTC
.	.	TRBJ2-7	TRBV5-1	CASSLGSLPEQYF	TGCGCCAGCAGCTTGGGCTCTCTTCCCGAGCAGTACTTC
TRBD1	few	TRBJ2-7	TRBV7-9	CASSLNRGARDF	TGTGCCAGCAGCTTAAACAGGGGCGCTCGGGACTTC
TRBD2	few	TRBJ2-2	TRBV10-2	CASSDRFGTSGSSNTGELFF	TGCGCCAGCAGTGATAGATTCGGGACTAGCGGGAGTTCGAACACCGGGGAGCTGTTTTTT
.	few	TRBJ1-6	TRBV30	CAWSHLGGNSPLHF	TGTGCCTGGAGCCATTTAGGCGGGAATTCACCCCTCCACTTT
.	.	TRBJ2-3	TRBV27	CASSARRGSNTQYF	TGTGCCAGCAGTGCGAGACGGGGTTCAAATACGCAGTATTTT
TRBD1	.	TRBJ1-2	TRBV18	CASSTGTGSGYTF	TGTGCCAGCTCTACCGGGACAGGTTCTGGCTACACCTTC
.	few	TRBJ2-7	TRBV5-1	CASSLESGRFYEQYF	TGCGCCAGCAGCTTGGAGTCGGGGCGTTTCTACGAGCAGTACTTC
TRBD2	few	TRBJ2-1	TRBV12-3/TRBV12-4	CASSWRLAGYNEQFF	TGTGCCAGCAGTTGGAGACTAGCGGGTTACAATGAGCAGTTCTTC
TRBD1	.	TRBJ2-2	TRBV19	CASRAGTANTGELFF	TGTGCCAGTAGAGCCGGGACAGCGAACACCGGGGAGCTGTTTTTT
.	.	TRBJ1-1	TRBV19	CASSPRNTEAFF	TGTGCCAGTAGCCCGAGGAACACTGAAGCTTTCTTT
.	.	TRBJ1-1	TRBV20-1	CSARDLSGQGAFF	TGCAGTGCTAGAGATTTGTCCGGCCAGGGCGCTTTCTTT
.	few	TRBJ2-7	TRBV24-1	CAIRAQGYEQYF	TGTGCCATCAGAGCGCAGGGGTACGAGCAGTACTTC
.	few	TRBJ2-1	TRBV20-1	CSASTLGAYNEQFF	TGCAGTGCTAGCACCCTTGGGGCGTACAATGAGCAGTTCTTC
.	many	TRBJ1-2	TRBV18	CASSPGSRGSGYTF	TGTGCCAGCTCACCAGGTTCGCGCGGGAGTGGCTACACCTTC
.	many	TRBJ2-2	TRBV11-2	CASSVTGLASLFF	TGTGCCAGCAGCGTGACAGGTTTGGCCTCACTGTTTTTT
.	.	TRBJ1-5	TRBV20-1	CSAGQRSNQPQHF	TGCAGTGCTGGCCAGAGAAGCAATCAGCCCCAGCATTTT
.	.	TRBJ1-1	TRBV6-1	CASSREVTNTEAFF	TGTGCCAGCAGTCGTGAGGTCACCAACACTGAAGCTTTCTTT
.	many	TRBJ2-2	TRBV7-6	CASSPSNRELFF	TGTGCCAGCAGCCCGAGCAACCGGGAGCTGTTTTTT
.	many	TRBJ1-1	TRBV5-1	CASSLGTRGAEAFF	TGCGCCAGCAGCTTGGGCACGAGGGGGGCTGAAGCTTTCTTT
.	many	TRBJ2-3	TRBV7-8	CASSSRRGDSTDTQYF	TGTGCCAGCAGCTCCCGAAGAGGAGATAGCACAGATACGCAGTATTTT
TRBD2	few	TRBJ2-7	TRBV14	CASSQGILAGVYEQYF	TGTGCCAGCAGCCAAGGTATACTAGCGGGAGTCTACGAGCAGTACTTC
TRBD1	.	TRBJ2-1	TRBV9	CASSARQGSYNEQFF	TGTGCCAGCAGCGCAAGACAGGGGTCCTACAATGAGCAGTTCTTC
TRBD1	.	TRBJ2-1	TRBV9	CASSVGPGGPYNEQFF	TGTGCCAGCAGCGTAGGCCCAGGGGGCCCTTACAATGAGCAGTTCTTC
.	.	TRBJ2-5	TRBV29-1	CSAHKGGQETQYF	TGCAGCGCCCATAAGGGGGGACAGGAGACCCAGTACTTC
.	many	TRBJ2-6	TRBV4-2	CASEPGSGANVLTF	TGTGCCAGCGAGCCGGGCTCTGGGGCCAACGTCCTGACTTTC
TRBD2	few	TRBJ2-5	TRBV6-5	CASSRWKGGSETQYF	TGTGCCAGCAGTCGTTGGAAGGGCGGGAGCGAGACCCAGTACTTC
.	few	TRBJ2-7	TRBV20-1	CSARDPTGPYEQYF	TGCAGTGCTAGGGACCCAACAGGGCCCTACGAGCAGTACTTC
.	many	TRBJ2-4	TRBV6-5	CASQISAKNIQYF	TGTGCCAGCCAAATCTCGGCCAAAAACATTCAGTACTTC
TRBD1	many	TRBJ1-4	TRBV6-5	CASSSHFSGQGRGEKLFF	TGTGCCAGCAGTTCTCACTTTTCGGGACAGGGGAGAGGTGAAAAACTGTTTTTT
.	.	TRBJ2-1	TRBV20-1	CSANLNSPYYNEQFF	TGCAGTGCTAACCTTAATTCCCCCTACTACAATGAGCAGTTCTTC
.	few	TRBJ2-7	TRBV11-1	CASSTDANSYEQYF	TGTGCCAGCAGCACGGACGCGAACTCCTACGAGCAGTACTTC
TRBD2	few	TRBJ2-5	TRBV29-1	CSARTSGSGETQYF	TGCAGCGCCCGGACTAGCGGGAGTGGAGAGACCCAGTACTTC
TRBD1	many	TRBJ2-3	TRBV24-1	CATSDRDRGTDTQYF	TGTGCCACCAGTGATCGGGACAGGGGCACAGATACGCAGTATTTT
TRBD1	few	TRBJ1-6	TRBV14	CASSQVGTGNSPLHF	TGTGCCAGCAGCCAAGTTGGGACAGGGAATTCACCCCTCCACTTT
.	many	TRBJ2-4	TRBV6-1	CASSEGELGGIQYF	TGTGCCAGCAGCGAAGGGGAGTTGGGTGGGATTCAGTACTTC